Listed below are T cell receptor beta chains from one sample, sequenced in a study of T cells in Graves' hyperthyroidism and ophthalmopathy. Each CDR3 protein is one row after TCRdb ran MiXCR on the multiplex PCR reads. The table includes about 98,000 distinct CDR3 sequences, roughly 40% detected once. The sequenced sample consisted of peripheral blood or thyroid tissue (not recorded which). All receptors come from a woman aged 25 to 39 with Graves' hyperthyroidism. CDR3s include the opening cysteine and the closing phenylalanine or tryptophan. The D gene is left open where the match is weak. Size tells how often a clone was seen (once, few, many) or the class of an expanded clone, and some rows leave it out.

v_gene	abundance	j_gene	d_gene	CDR3aa	CDR3nt
TRBV6-6	few	TRBJ2-3	-	CASLRTALDTQYF	TGTGCCAGCCTTAGGACCGCGTTGGATACGCAGTATTTT
TRBV9	once	TRBJ1-6	-	CASSSESYNSPLHF	TGTGCCAGCAGCTCTGAATCCTATAATTCACCCCTCCACTTT
TRBV9	-	TRBJ1-3	-	CASSGGGLGETIYF	TGTGCCAGCAGCGGAGGGGGGCTGGGTGAGACCATATATTTT
TRBV2	many	TRBJ2-7	TRBD2	CASSALAGGIGEQYF	TGTGCCAGCAGTGCACTAGCGGGAGGCATTGGCGAGCAGTACTTC
TRBV7-9	once	TRBJ1-2	-	CASSFTGSYGYTF	TGTGCCAGCAGCTTTACAGGGAGCTATGGCTACACCTTC
TRBV12-3/TRBV12-4	many	TRBJ2-7	-	CASSYPSGAKFAEQYF	TGTGCCAGCAGCTACCCATCCGGGGCCAAGTTTGCCGAGCAGTACTTC
TRBV28	many	TRBJ1-2	-	CASSGTTNYGYTF	TGTGCCAGCAGTGGCACCACTAACTATGGCTACACCTTC
TRBV12-3/TRBV12-4	-	TRBJ1-1	TRBD1	CASSSPSGQGNTEAFF	TGTGCCAGCAGTTCCCCCTCGGGACAGGGAAACACTGAAGCTTTCTTT
TRBV15	-	TRBJ2-6	-	CATSFSGANVLTF	TGTGCCACTTCGTTCTCTGGGGCCAACGTCCTGACTTTC
TRBV5-5	many	TRBJ2-7	TRBD2	CASTPSSGFSYEQYF	TGTGCCAGCACCCCCTCTAGCGGTTTCTCCTACGAGCAGTACTTC
TRBV6-9	many	TRBJ2-7	TRBD1	CASRQGSTYEQYF	TGTGCTTCCAGACAGGGATCAACCTACGAGCAGTACTTC
TRBV6-6	-	TRBJ1-2	-	CASRHTGTYGYTF	TGTGCCAGCAGACATACCGGGACATATGGCTACACCTTC
TRBV4-1	-	TRBJ1-2	-	CASSRRDGLYYGYTF	TGCGCCAGCAGCCGGCGGGACGGCCTCTACTATGGCTACACCTTC
TRBV18	many	TRBJ2-2	-	CASSPAAELFF	TGTGCCAGCTCCCCGGCGGCGGAGCTGTTTTTT
TRBV27	many	TRBJ2-7	TRBD2	CASSFLSGRDYEQYF	TGTGCCAGCAGTTTCCTAAGCGGGAGGGACTACGAGCAGTACTTC
TRBV12-3/TRBV12-4	-	TRBJ1-1	-	CASSAQGWGTEAFF	TGTGCCAGCAGTGCTCAGGGATGGGGCACTGAAGCTTTCTTT
TRBV9	medium-sized	TRBJ1-3	-	CASSVTESSGNTIYF	TGTGCCAGCAGCGTAACAGAGAGCTCTGGAAACACCATATATTTT
TRBV12-3/TRBV12-4	-	TRBJ1-1	-	CASSSYNGTEAFF	TGTGCCAGCAGCTCCTATAATGGCACTGAAGCTTTCTTT
TRBV6-1	many	TRBJ2-2	-	CASTGDTGELFF	TGTGCCAGCACAGGGGACACCGGGGAGCTGTTTTTT
TRBV7-2	many	TRBJ1-2	-	CASSLGRTGRRHTF	TGTGCCAGCAGCTTAGGCCGGACGGGGAGAAGACACACCTTC
TRBV20-1	many	TRBJ2-2	-	CSARFSRTGELFF	TGCAGTGCTAGATTCTCCAGAACCGGGGAGCTGTTTTTT
TRBV2	-	TRBJ1-4	TRBD1	CASSGLRDRANEKLFF	TGTGCCAGCAGTGGCCTCCGGGACAGGGCTAATGAAAAACTGTTTTTT
TRBV6-1	-	TRBJ1-4	-	CASIWRVSDCHSSNEKLFF	TGTGCCAGCATCTGGCGGGTTTCGGACTGCCATTCATCTAATGAAAAACTGTTTTTT
TRBV5-1	many	TRBJ1-3	TRBD1	CASSGDSSGNTIYF	TGCGCCAGCAGCGGGGACAGCTCTGGAAACACCATATATTTT
TRBV6-5	-	TRBJ2-3	TRBD2	CASSHGTSGFVTDTQYF	TGTGCCAGCAGCCACGGGACTAGCGGGTTTGTCACAGATACGCAGTATTTT
TRBV6-5	many	TRBJ2-7	TRBD2	CASRTSGRYEQYF	TGTGCCAGCAGGACTAGCGGGAGATACGAGCAGTACTTC
TRBV5-1	-	TRBJ1-1	-	CASSLGEGNTEAFF	TGTGCCAGCAGCTTGGGTGAAGGGAACACTGAAGCTTTCTTT
TRBV20-1	-	TRBJ2-3	TRBD2	CSAGLAGVSADTQYF	TGCAGTGCTGGGCTAGCGGGAGTTTCGGCAGATACGCAGTATTTT
TRBV6-5	many	TRBJ1-2	-	CASRGTGSRAGNYGYTF	TGTGCCAGCAGGGGTACGGGTTCCAGGGCCGGGAACTATGGCTACACCTTC
TRBV2	many	TRBJ2-5	-	CASSGGSAGETQYF	TGTGCCAGCAGTGGGGGCAGTGCGGGAGAGACCCAGTACTTC
TRBV7-9	many	TRBJ2-7	-	CASGDYYEQYF	TGTGCCAGCGGGGATTACTACGAGCAGTACTTC
TRBV7-9	-	TRBJ2-5	TRBD2	CASSGTSGEGETQYF	TGTGCCAGCAGCGGGACTAGCGGGGAGGGGGAGACCCAGTACTTC
TRBV5-4	many	TRBJ1-6	TRBD1	CASSLGSGGNSPLHF	TGTGCCAGCAGCTTAGGGTCAGGGGGTAATTCACCCCTCCACTTT
TRBV5-1	many	TRBJ2-3	TRBD2	CASSFSGTSGRTQYF	TGCGCCAGCAGCTTTTCCGGGACTAGCGGCAGGACGCAGTATTTT
TRBV7-9	-	TRBJ1-1	-	CASSPWGGRMNTEAFF	TGTGCCAGCAGTCCCTGGGGGGGCCGAATGAACACTGAAGCTTTCTTT